This is a list of T cell receptor beta chains from one sample in a study of shared clonotypes between healthy human individuals. The repertoire was sequenced with immunoSEQ multiplex PCR; TCRdb's copy has only in-frame clones and lacks some. The profile shows 2 million to 3 million clones, 90% to 95% of them singletons. The sequenced sample consisted of naive CD4+ T cells from PBMCs. Receptors were obtained from a man aged 18 to 29 in good health. Some clones in this sample may be carry-over from other donors' samples. Both conserved end residues are part of each CDR3. Each record gives: D gene, V gene, clone size, J gene, CDR3 protein, CDR3 DNA. D genes are given only for firm matches. Clone size appears in some rows only: once, few, many, or a class for an expanded clone.

NA	TRBV13	NA	TRBJ2-1	CASSSLTSFVAYNEQFF	TGTGCCAGCAGCTCCCTTACTAGTTTTGTAGCTTACAATGAGCAGTTCTTC
TRBD2	TRBV6-6	once	TRBJ2-1	CASSARLADSYNEQFF	TGTGCCAGCAGTGCTCGACTAGCGGACTCCTACAATGAGCAGTTCTTC
NA	TRBV18	NA	TRBJ2-7	CASSPPGRGEQYF	TGTGCCAGCTCACCTCCCGGAAGGGGAGAGCAGTACTTC
TRBD2	TRBV6-5	NA	TRBJ2-7	CASKLAGGEQYF	TGTGCCAGCAAATTGGCGGGGGGGGAGCAGTACTTC
TRBD1	TRBV12-5	NA	TRBJ2-2	CASGIGTANTGELFF	TGTGCTAGTGGGATAGGGACAGCGAACACCGGGGAGCTGTTTTTT
NA	TRBV6-6	NA	TRBJ1-1	CASSYVSPYTEAFF	TGTGCCAGCAGTTACGTTTCCCCCTACACTGAAGCTTTCTTT
TRBD1	TRBV6-1	once	TRBJ2-7	CASRAGTGSYEQYF	TGTGCCAGCAGAGCCGGGACAGGGAGCTACGAGCAGTACTTC
NA	TRBV5-1	NA	TRBJ1-3	CASSLATFANSGNTIYF	TGCGCCAGCAGCTTGGCTACCTTCGCAAACTCTGGAAACACCATATATTTT
TRBD2	TRBV2	NA	TRBJ2-3	CASSVRGLAGPNTDTQYF	TGTGCCAGCAGTGTTCGTGGGCTAGCGGGACCTAACACAGATACGCAGTATTTT
NA	TRBV7-2	NA	TRBJ2-1	CASSPRGDEQFF	TGTGCCAGCAGCCCGCGAGGGGATGAGCAGTTCTTC
TRBD1	TRBV25-1	NA	TRBJ2-7	CASSDPGQGGYEQYF	TGTGCCAGCAGTGATCCGGGACAGGGGGGTTACGAGCAGTACTTC
NA	TRBV27	NA	TRBJ1-4	CASSLGGSLITNEKLFF	TGTGCCAGCAGTTTAGGAGGCAGCCTTATAACTAATGAAAAACTGTTTTTT
NA	TRBV9	once	TRBJ2-5	CASSQAGGPETQYF	TGTGCCAGCAGCCAGGCCGGGGGGCCAGAGACCCAGTACTTC
NA	TRBV18	once	TRBJ2-5	CASSGEGRTQETQYF	TGTGCCAGCTCAGGAGAGGGGAGGACCCAAGAGACCCAGTACTTC
TRBD1	TRBV11-2	NA	TRBJ2-3	CASSLGGSGGGTDTQYF	TGTGCCAGCAGCTTAGGGGGTTCAGGGGGCGGCACAGATACGCAGTATTTT
NA	TRBV9	NA	TRBJ2-1	CASSLRGIAYNEQFF	TGTGCCAGCAGCCTTCGGGGGATTGCCTACAATGAGCAGTTCTTC
NA	TRBV5-4	once	TRBJ2-3	CASSSGKRREYF	TGTGCCAGCAGCTCTGGAAAAAGGCGGGAGTATTTT
NA	TRBV29-1	NA	TRBJ1-6	CSVEGTPGSPLHF	TGCAGCGTTGAGGGGACCCCCGGCTCACCCCTCCACTTT
TRBD1	TRBV5-4	NA	TRBJ1-2	CASSSGQGGRGYTF	TGTGCCAGCAGCTCCGGACAGGGGGGAAGAGGCTACACCTTC
NA	TRBV11-2	NA	TRBJ2-7	CASSKDSYEQYF	TGTGCCAGCAGCAAGGACAGCTACGAGCAGTACTTC
TRBD1	TRBV5-1	NA	TRBJ2-1	CASQNTGTGFNEQFF	TGCGCCAGCCAAAACACCGGGACAGGGTTTAATGAGCAGTTCTTC
NA	TRBV7-2	once	TRBJ2-5	CASSPITFSGWTQYF	TGTGCCAGCAGCCCTATTACTTTTAGCGGATGGACCCAGTACTTC
NA	TRBV4-1	NA	TRBJ2-3	CASSQGLVRDTQYF	TGCGCCAGCAGCCAAGGGCTAGTCAGAGATACGCAGTATTTT
NA	TRBV7-3	NA	TRBJ2-5	CASSPVWGAQETQYF	TGTGCCAGCAGCCCAGTATGGGGGGCCCAAGAGACCCAGTACTTC
NA	TRBV29-1	NA	TRBJ1-2	CSVEEHVSIGGYTF	TGCAGCGTTGAAGAGCACGTATCTATAGGTGGCTACACCTTC
TRBD1	TRBV4-2	NA	TRBJ2-5	CASSQTEMTGAETQYF	TGTGCCAGCAGCCAGACCGAAATGACAGGGGCAGAGACCCAGTACTTC
TRBD1	TRBV7-3	NA	TRBJ2-7	CASSSADRNTDEQYF	TGTGCCAGCAGCTCAGCGGACAGGAACACCGACGAGCAGTACTTC
TRBD1	TRBV19	NA	TRBJ1-1	CASKGAHEAFF	TGTGCCAGTAAGGGGGCTCATGAAGCTTTCTTT
TRBD1	TRBV10-3	NA	TRBJ2-7	CAIRDRVDEQYF	TGTGCCATCAGGGACAGGGTAGACGAGCAGTACTTC
NA	TRBV6-6	NA	TRBJ2-7	CASSLPGGNEQYF	TGTGCCAGCAGTCTCCCTGGGGGAAACGAGCAGTACTTC
NA	TRBV14	NA	TRBJ1-2	CASSPSNYGYTF	TGTGCCAGCAGCCCCAGTAACTATGGCTACACCTTC
NA	TRBV7-8	NA	TRBJ2-7	CASSLLGGRMPYEQYF	TGTGCCAGCAGCCTCCTCGGGGGGCGCATGCCCTACGAGCAGTACTTC
NA	TRBV7-2	NA	TRBJ1-5	CASSLWGRNQPQHF	TGTGCCAGCAGCTTATGGGGCAGGAATCAGCCCCAGCATTTT
TRBD2	TRBV5-1	NA	TRBJ2-5	CASSFSSGGSETQYF	TGCGCCAGCAGCTTTAGCTCGGGGGGGTCTGAGACCCAGTACTTC
NA	TRBV5-1	NA	TRBJ2-1	CASSAGLTDEQFF	TGCGCCAGCAGCGCGGGACTGACCGATGAGCAGTTCTTC
TRBD1	TRBV5-1	once	TRBJ1-1	CASRPGGGGTEAFF	TGCGCCAGCAGGCCAGGGGGCGGGGGCACTGAAGCTTTCTTT
NA	TRBV4-3	NA	TRBJ1-3	CASSQVRGAFSGNTIYF	TGCGCCAGCAGCCAAGTTCGCGGGGCCTTCTCTGGAAACACCATATATTTT
TRBD2	TRBV4-2	NA	TRBJ2-7	CASSRTGTSGVYEQYF	TGTGCCAGCAGCCGGACCGGGACTAGCGGGGTTTACGAGCAGTACTTC
NA	TRBV5-1	NA	TRBJ2-1	CASSSGQFRNEQFF	TGCGCCAGCAGTTCCGGACAGTTTCGCAATGAGCAGTTCTTC
TRBD2	TRBV5-6	once	TRBJ2-3	CASSTGLAGGDTQYF	TGTGCCAGCAGCACGGGACTAGCGGGAGGAGATACGCAGTATTTT
TRBD2	TRBV9	NA	TRBJ2-1	CASSVGGTSGAPHEQFF	TGTGCCAGCAGCGTCGGGGGGACTAGCGGCGCCCCCCATGAGCAGTTCTTC
NA	TRBV28	few	TRBJ1-2	CASTPAGTTYLDGYTF	TGTGCCAGCACTCCAGCCGGGACTACCTACTTAGATGGCTACACCTTC
NA	TRBV7-2	NA	TRBJ1-1	CASAKRADSSNTEAFF	TGTGCCAGCGCCAAACGCGCGGACAGCAGCAACACTGAAGCTTTCTTT
TRBD1	TRBV27	NA	TRBJ2-7	CASKRDRVPGEQYF	TGTGCCAGCAAAAGGGACAGGGTTCCTGGCGAGCAGTACTTC
NA	TRBV5-5	NA	TRBJ2-2	CASHGVREPNTGELFF	TGTGCCAGCCATGGGGTGAGGGAACCGAACACCGGGGAGCTGTTTTTT
NA	TRBV30	NA	TRBJ2-1	CAREGTGTERYNEQFF	TGTGCCCGGGAGGGTACCGGGACAGAACGATACAATGAGCAGTTCTTC
TRBD2	TRBV5-8	NA	TRBJ2-5	CASSGGLMETQYF	TGTGCCAGCAGCGGGGGACTAATGGAGACCCAGTACTTC
TRBD1	TRBV19	NA	TRBJ1-3	CASSIIGQGAGNTIYF	TGTGCCAGTAGTATTATTGGACAGGGGGCTGGAAACACCATATATTTT
NA	TRBV5-1	NA	TRBJ2-2	CASSLGPTNTGELFF	TGCGCCAGCAGCTTGGGCCCAACGAACACCGGGGAGCTGTTTTTT
TRBD2	TRBV6-5	NA	TRBJ2-2	CASRVLAGVNGELFF	TGTGCCAGCAGGGTACTAGCGGGAGTAAACGGGGAGCTGTTTTTT
NA	TRBV29-1	NA	TRBJ2-3	CSGSPGYGTDTQYF	TGCAGCGGCTCACCGGGCTATGGCACAGATACGCAGTATTTT
NA	TRBV5-1	NA	TRBJ2-1	CASSLERGGSQAHEQFF	TGCGCCAGCAGCTTGGAGCGAGGGGGGTCTCAGGCCCATGAGCAGTTCTTC
NA	TRBV4-1	NA	TRBJ1-2	CASSQTAGEFNYGYTF	TGCGCCAGCAGCCAGACCGCTGGGGAATTTAACTATGGCTACACCTTC
NA	TRBV10-3	NA	TRBJ2-7	CAISGTQNSYEQYF	TGTGCCATCAGTGGGACACAAAACTCCTACGAGCAGTACTTC
NA	TRBV18	NA	TRBJ2-2	CASSPTGNGELFF	TGTGCCAGCTCACCCACGGGGAACGGGGAGCTGTTTTTT
NA	TRBV6-5	NA	TRBJ1-1	CASSYREDTEAFF	TGTGCCAGCAGTTACAGGGAGGACACTGAAGCTTTCTTT
TRBD1	TRBV10-3	NA	TRBJ2-7	CAISQAGTGSYEQYF	TGTGCCATCAGTCAAGCCGGGACAGGGTCCTACGAGCAGTACTTC
TRBD1	TRBV7-2	NA	TRBJ1-2	CASSARTGEYGYTF	TGTGCCAGCAGCGCCCGGACAGGGGAATATGGCTACACCTTC
TRBD1	TRBV15	once	TRBJ2-4	CATSRNPRQGSRNIQYF	TGTGCCACCAGCAGAAACCCAAGACAGGGGTCAAGAAACATTCAGTACTTC
NA	TRBV28	NA	TRBJ2-3	CASSTRTDTQYF	TGTGCCAGCAGCACACGCACAGATACGCAGTATTTT